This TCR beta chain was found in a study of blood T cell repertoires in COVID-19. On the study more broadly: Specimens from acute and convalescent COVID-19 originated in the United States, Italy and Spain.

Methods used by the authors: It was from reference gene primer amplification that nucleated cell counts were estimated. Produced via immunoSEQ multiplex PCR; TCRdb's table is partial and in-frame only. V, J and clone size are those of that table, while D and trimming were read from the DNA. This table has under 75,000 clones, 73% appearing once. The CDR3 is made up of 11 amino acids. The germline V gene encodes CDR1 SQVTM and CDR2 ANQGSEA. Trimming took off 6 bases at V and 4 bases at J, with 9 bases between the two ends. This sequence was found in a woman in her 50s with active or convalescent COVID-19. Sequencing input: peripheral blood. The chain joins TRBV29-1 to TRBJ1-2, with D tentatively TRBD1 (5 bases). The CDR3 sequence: CSVLDSYGYTF. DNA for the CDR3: TGCAGCGTGCTAGACAGCTATGGCTACACCTTC.